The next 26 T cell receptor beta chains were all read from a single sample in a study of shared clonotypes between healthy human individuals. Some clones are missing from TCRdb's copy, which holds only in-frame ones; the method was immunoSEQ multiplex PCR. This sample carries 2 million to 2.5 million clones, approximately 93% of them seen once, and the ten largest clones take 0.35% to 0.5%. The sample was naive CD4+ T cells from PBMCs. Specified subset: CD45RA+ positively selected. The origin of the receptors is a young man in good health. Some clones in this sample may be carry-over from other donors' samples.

The CDR3, as DNA: TGTGCCAGCAGTTTATCGGGGGGCGCTGGAACTTTCTTT. Amino acids: CASSLSGGAGTFF. The genes are TRBV27 and TRBJ1-1; D may be TRBD1 (6 bases). CDR3 length equals 13 residues. V was clipped by 0 bases and J by 12 bases, with 14 bases between them. Germline V gene data show CDR1 as MNHEY and CDR2 as SMNVEV (reference sequence).

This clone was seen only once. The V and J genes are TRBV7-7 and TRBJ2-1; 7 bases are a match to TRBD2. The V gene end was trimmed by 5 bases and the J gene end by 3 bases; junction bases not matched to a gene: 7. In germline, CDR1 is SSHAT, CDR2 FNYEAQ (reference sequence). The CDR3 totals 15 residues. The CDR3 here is CASSPGTTFYNEQFF. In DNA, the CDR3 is TGTGCCAGCAGCCCCGGGACTACCTTCTACAATGAGCAGTTCTTC.

CDR3 region: CSARRLNTQYF. CDR3 in DNA: TGCAGTGCAAGGAGGCTCAATACGCAGTATTTT. V usage is TRBV20-1 and J usage is TRBJ2-3, with a weak D call TRBD2 (5 bases). The germline CDR1 and CDR2 sequences are DFQATT and SNEGSKA (reference sequence). Trimming took 6 bases from V and 7 from J, leaving 11 bases between them. The CDR3 runs 11 residues.

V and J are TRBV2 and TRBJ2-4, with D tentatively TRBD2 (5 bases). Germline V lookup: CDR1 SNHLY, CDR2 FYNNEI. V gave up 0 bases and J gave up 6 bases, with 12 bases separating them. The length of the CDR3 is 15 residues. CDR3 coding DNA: TGTGCCAGCAGTGAAGCGCTTCCCGCGGGAAACATTCAGTACTTC. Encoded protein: CASSEALPAGNIQYF.

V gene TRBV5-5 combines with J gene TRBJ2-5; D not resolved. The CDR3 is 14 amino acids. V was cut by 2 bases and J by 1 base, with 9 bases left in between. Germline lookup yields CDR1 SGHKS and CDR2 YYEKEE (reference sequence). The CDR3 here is CASSLLGAQETQYF. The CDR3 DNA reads TGTGCCAGCAGCTTACTCGGAGCCCAAGAGACCCAGTACTTC.

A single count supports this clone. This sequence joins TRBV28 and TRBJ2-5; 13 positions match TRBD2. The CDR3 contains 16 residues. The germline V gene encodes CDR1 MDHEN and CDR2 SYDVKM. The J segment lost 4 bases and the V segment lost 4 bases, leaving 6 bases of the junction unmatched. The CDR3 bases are TGTGCCAGCAGTTCCACCGGACTAGCGGGAGTAGAGACCCAGTACTTC. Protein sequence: CASSSTGLAGVETQYF.

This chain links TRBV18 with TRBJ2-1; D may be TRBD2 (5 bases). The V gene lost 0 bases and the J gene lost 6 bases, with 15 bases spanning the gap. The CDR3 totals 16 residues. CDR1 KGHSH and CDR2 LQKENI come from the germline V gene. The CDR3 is CASSPPAGGEGNEQFF. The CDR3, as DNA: TGTGCCAGCTCACCACCGGCAGGAGGAGAAGGCAATGAGCAGTTCTTC.

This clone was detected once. DNA of the CDR3: TGTGCCAGCAGCCCTCTGGGGAGGACCGGGGAGCTGTTTTTT. Its protein product is CASSPLGRTGELFF. The chain couples TRBV5-4 to TRBJ2-2; maybe TRBD2 (6 bases). CDR1 and CDR2 from the germline V gene are SGHNT and YYREEE (reference sequence). The V end was cut by 4 bases, the J end by 5 bases, with 12 bases between. The CDR3 contains 14 residues. Variable domain in full (rest from reference TRBV5-4 and TRBJ2-2): ETGVTQSPTHLIKTRGQQVTLRCSSQSGHNTVSWYQQALGQGPQFIFQYYREEENGRGNFPPRFSGLQFPNYSSELNVNALELDDSALYLCASSPLGRTGELFFGEGSRLTVL.

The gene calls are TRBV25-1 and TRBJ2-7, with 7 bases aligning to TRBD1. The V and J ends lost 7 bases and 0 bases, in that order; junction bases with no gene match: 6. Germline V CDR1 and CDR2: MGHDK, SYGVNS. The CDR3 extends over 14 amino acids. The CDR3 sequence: CASTQTGNSYEQYF. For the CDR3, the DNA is TGTGCCAGCACCCAGACAGGGAACTCCTACGAGCAGTACTTC.

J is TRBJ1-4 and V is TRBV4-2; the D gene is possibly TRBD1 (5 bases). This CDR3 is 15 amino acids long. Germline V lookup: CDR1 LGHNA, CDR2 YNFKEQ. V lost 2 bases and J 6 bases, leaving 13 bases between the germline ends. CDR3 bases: TGTGCCAGCAGCCAAAGTTCAGGGAACCATGAAAAACTGTTTTTT. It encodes CASSQSSGNHEKLFF.

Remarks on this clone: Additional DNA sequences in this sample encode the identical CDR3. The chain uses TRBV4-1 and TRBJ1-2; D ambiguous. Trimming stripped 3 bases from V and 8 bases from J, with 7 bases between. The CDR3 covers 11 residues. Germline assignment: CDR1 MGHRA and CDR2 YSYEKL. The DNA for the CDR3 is TGCGCCAGCAGCCATTTCGGAGGCTACACCTTC. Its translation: CASSHFGGYTF.

The CDR3 loop reads CASSRTGARELFF. The CDR3 DNA follows: TGTGCCAGCAGCCGGACCGGGGCAAGGGAGCTGTTTTTT. The V and J genes are TRBV11-1 and TRBJ2-2; tentatively, D is TRBD1 or TRBD2 (5 bases each). V lost 5 bases and J 9 bases, leaving 13 bases between the germline ends. The germline gives CDR1 SGHAT, CDR2 FQDESV (reference sequence). This CDR3 is built from 13 residues.

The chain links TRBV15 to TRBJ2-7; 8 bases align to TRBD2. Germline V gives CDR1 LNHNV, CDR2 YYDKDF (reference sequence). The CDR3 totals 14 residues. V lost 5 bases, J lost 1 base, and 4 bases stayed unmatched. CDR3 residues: CATSEAGASYEQYF. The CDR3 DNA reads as TGTGCCACCAGCGAAGCGGGAGCGTCCTACGAGCAGTACTTC.

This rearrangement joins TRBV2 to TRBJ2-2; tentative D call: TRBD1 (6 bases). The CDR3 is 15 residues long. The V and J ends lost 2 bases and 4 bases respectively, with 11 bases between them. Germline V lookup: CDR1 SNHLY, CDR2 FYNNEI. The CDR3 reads CASSERFRGTGELFF. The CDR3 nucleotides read TGTGCCAGCAGTGAAAGGTTCAGGGGCACCGGGGAGCTGTTTTTT. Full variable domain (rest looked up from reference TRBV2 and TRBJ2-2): EPEVTQTPSHQVTQMGQEVILRCVPISNHLYFYWYRQILGQKVEFLVSFYNNEISEKSEIFDDQFSVERPDGSNFTLKIRSTKLEDSAMYFCASSERFRGTGELFFGEGSRLTVL.

Written as DNA, the CDR3 is TGTGCCAGCGCCCGACAGGGGGCCAGGGAGACCCAGTACTTC. It encodes CASARQGARETQYF. This chain joins TRBV6-6 and TRBJ2-5, with TRBD1 matching 10 bases. V dropped 8 bases and J dropped 5; count of bases not matched to a gene: 8. Per germline, CDR1 MNHNY and CDR2 SVGAGI (reference sequence). The CDR3 has 14 residues.

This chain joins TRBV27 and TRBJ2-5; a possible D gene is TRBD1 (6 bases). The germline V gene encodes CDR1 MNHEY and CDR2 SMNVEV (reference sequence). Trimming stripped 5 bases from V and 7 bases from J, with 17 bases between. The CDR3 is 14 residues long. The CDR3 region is CASSRYGTRATQYF. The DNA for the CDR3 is TGTGCCAGCAGTCGATACGGGACACGGGCGACCCAGTACTTC.

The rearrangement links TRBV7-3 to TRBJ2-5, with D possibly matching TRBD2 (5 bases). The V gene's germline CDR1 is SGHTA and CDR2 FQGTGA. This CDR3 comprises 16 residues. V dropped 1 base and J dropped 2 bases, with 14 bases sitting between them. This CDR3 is CASSLMGSAPQETQYF. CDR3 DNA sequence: TGTGCCAGCAGCTTAATGGGGAGCGCCCCACAAGAGACCCAGTACTTC.

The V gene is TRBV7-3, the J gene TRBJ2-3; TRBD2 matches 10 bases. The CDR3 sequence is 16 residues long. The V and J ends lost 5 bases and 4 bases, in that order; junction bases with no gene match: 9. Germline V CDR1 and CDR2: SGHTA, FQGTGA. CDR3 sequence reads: CASSTTGTSASDTQYF. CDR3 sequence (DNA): TGTGCCAGCAGCACAACTGGGACTAGCGCGTCAGATACGCAGTATTTT.

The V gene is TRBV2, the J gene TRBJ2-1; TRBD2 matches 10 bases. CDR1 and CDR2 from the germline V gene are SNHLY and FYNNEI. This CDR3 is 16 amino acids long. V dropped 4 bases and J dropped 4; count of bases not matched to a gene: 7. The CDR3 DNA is TGTGCCAGCAGTGCTCGAGCGGGAGGGCAATACAATGAGCAGTTCTTC. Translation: CASSARAGGQYNEQFF.

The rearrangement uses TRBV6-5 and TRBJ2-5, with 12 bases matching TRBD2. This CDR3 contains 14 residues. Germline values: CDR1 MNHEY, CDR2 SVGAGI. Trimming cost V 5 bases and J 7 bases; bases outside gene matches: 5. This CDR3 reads CASSLLAGGVTQYF. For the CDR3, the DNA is TGTGCCAGCAGTCTACTAGCGGGGGGAGTGACCCAGTACTTC.

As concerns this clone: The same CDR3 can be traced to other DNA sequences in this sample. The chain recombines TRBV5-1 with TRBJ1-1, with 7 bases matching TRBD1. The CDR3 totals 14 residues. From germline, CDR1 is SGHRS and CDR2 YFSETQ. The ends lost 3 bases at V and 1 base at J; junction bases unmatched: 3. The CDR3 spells CASSSQGGNTEAFF. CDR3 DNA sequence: TGCGCCAGCAGCTCCCAGGGGGGGAACACTGAAGCTTTCTTT.

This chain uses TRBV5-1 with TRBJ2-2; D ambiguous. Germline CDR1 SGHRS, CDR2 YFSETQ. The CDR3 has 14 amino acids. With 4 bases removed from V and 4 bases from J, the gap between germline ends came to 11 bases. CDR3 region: CASSRHESTGELFF. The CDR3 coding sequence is TGCGCCAGCAGCCGCCATGAAAGCACCGGGGAGCTGTTTTTT.

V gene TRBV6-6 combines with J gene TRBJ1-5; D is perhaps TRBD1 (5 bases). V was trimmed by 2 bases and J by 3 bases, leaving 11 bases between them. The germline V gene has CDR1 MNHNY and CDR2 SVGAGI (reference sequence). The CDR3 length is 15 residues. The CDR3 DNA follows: TGTGCCAGCAGTTACGGACAAGCCTACAATCAGCCCCAGCATTTT. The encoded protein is CASSYGQAYNQPQHF.

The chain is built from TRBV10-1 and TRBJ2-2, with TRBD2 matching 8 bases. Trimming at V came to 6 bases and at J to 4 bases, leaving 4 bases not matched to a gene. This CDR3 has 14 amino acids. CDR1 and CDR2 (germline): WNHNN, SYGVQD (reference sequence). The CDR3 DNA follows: TGCGCCAGCAGCGGGACTAGTCGCACCGGGGAGCTGTTTTTT. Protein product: CASSGTSRTGELFF.

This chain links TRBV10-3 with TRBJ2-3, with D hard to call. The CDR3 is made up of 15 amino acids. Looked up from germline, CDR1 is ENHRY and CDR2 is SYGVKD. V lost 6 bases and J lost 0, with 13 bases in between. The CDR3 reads CAISRQSHSTDTQYF. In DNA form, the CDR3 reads TGTGCCATCAGCCGGCAGTCCCATAGCACAGATACGCAGTATTTT.

CDR3 amino acids: CASQIGLLNTGELFF. In DNA form, the CDR3 reads TGTGCCAGTCAGATTGGACTGCTGAACACCGGGGAGCTGTTTTTT. The chain has TRBV2 and TRBJ2-2, with D possibly matching TRBD2 (5 bases). V lost 9 bases, J lost 1 base, and 15 bases lay in between. Germline V gene lookup returns CDR1 SNHLY and CDR2 FYNNEI. This CDR3 comprises 15 residues. The full variable domain, with the rest looked up from reference TRBV2 and TRBJ2-2, is EPEVTQTPSHQVTQMGQEVILRCVPISNHLYFYWYRQILGQKVEFLVSFYNNEISEKSEIFDDQFSVERPDGSNFTLKIRSTKLEDSAMYFCASQIGLLNTGELFFGEGSRLTVL.